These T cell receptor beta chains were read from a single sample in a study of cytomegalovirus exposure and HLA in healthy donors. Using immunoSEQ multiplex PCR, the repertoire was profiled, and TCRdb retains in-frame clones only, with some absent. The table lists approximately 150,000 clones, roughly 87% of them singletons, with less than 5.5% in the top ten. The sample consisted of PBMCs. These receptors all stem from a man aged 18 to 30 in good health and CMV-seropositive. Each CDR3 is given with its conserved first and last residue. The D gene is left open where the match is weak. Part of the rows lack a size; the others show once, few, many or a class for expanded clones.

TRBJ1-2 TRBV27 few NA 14 TGTGCCAGCACGAGGGTCGCGGGAGGGAAGGGCTACACCTTC CASTRVAGGKGYTF
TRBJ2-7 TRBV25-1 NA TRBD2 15 TGTGCCAGCAGTGGAAGACTAGCGGGGACCTACGAGCAGTACTTC CASSGRLAGTYEQYF
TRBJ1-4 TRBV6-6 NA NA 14 TGTGCCAGCAGTTTTACAGAACTCAATGAAAAACTGTTTTTT CASSFTELNEKLFF
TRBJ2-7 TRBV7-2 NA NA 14 TGTGCCAGCAGCTTCCGGACAGCCTCCTACGAGCAGTACTTC CASSFRTASYEQYF
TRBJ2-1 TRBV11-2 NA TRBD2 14 TGTGCCAGCAGCTTGAGCGGGAGTGGAAATGAGCAGTTCTTC CASSLSGSGNEQFF
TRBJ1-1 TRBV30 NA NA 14 TGTGCCTGGACCCAACAGGGTGTCGGGACTGAAGCTTTCTTT CAWTQQGVGTEAFF
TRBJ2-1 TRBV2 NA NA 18 TGTGCCAGCAGTGAAGCGCTTCCGTGGGGCCCCTCAGGGAATGAGCAGTTCTTC CASSEALPWGPSGNEQFF
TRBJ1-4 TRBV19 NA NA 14 TGTGCCAGTAGTTCACTCAGAGAGGTCGAAAAACTGTTTTTT CASSSLREVEKLFF
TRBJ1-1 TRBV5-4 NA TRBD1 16 TGTGCCAGCAGCCCTGATCCGACAGGGATGAACACTGAAGCTTTCTTT CASSPDPTGMNTEAFF
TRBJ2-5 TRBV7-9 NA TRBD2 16 TGTGCCAGCAGCCCGAGAGGCGGGAGAAGCCAAGAGACCCAGTACTTC CASSPRGGRSQETQYF
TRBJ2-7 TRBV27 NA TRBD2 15 TGTGCCAGCAGATTGACTAGCGGGGGCTCCTACGAGCAGTACTTC CASRLTSGGSYEQYF
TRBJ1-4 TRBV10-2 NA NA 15 TGCGCCAGCAGTGAGACGGGGAGGTCTAATGAAAAACTGTTTTTT CASSETGRSNEKLFF
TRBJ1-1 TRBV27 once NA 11 TGTGCCAGCAGTTACGGGTCTTTGGCTTTCTTT CASSYGSLAFF
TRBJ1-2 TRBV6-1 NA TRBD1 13 TGTGCCAGCAGAATCGGGACAGACTATGGCTACACCTTC CASRIGTDYGYTF
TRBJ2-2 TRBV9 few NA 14 TGTGCCAGCAGCGTAGCAGGGAACACCGGGGAGCTGTTTTTT CASSVAGNTGELFF
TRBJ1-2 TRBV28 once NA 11 TGTGCCAGCAGTTACAGAGATGGCTACACCTTC CASSYRDGYTF
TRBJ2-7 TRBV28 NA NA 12 TGTGCCAGCCGAAGGGGGGGGTACGAGCAGTACTTC CASRRGGYEQYF
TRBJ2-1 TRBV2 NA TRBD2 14 TGTGCCAGCATTAGCGGGAGTACGTACAATGAGCAGTTCTTC CASISGSTYNEQFF
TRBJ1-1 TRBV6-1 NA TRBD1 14 TGTGCCAGCGAAAGGACAGGGGTTAACACTGAAGCTTTCTTT CASERTGVNTEAFF
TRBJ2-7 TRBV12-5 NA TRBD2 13 TGTGCTAGTGGTTTAGCGGGGTTCTACGAGCAGTACTTC CASGLAGFYEQYF
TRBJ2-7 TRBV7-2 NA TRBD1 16 TGTGCCAGCAGGCTCGGGTCAGGGGGCTGGACCGGCGAGCAGTACTTC CASRLGSGGWTGEQYF
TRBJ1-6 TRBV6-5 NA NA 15 TGTGCCGTATCAAGCCGGGGCTCCTATAATTCACCCCTCCACTTT CAVSSRGSYNSPLHF
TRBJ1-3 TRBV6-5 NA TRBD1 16 TGTGCCAGCAGTTACCGGGGACAGTTCTCTGGAAACACCATATATTTT CASSYRGQFSGNTIYF
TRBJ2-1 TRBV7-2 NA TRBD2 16 TGTGCCAGCAGCTTCAATAGACTAGCGGGAGATTACGAGCAGTTCTTC CASSFNRLAGDYEQFF
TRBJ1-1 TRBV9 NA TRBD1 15 TGTGCCAGCAGCGTGGGACAGGGACCTTACACTGAAGCTTTCTTT CASSVGQGPYTEAFF
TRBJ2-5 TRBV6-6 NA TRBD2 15 TGTGCCAGCAGTTACGGCGGGGGGGCCGGTGAGACCCAGTACTTC CASSYGGGAGETQYF
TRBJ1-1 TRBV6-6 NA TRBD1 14 TGTGCCAGCAGTCGTCGACAGGGGGATACTGAAGCTTTCTTT CASSRRQGDTEAFF
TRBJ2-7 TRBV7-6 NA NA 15 TGTGCCAGCAGCTTAGGACAGGAGACCTCCTACGAGCAGTACTTC CASSLGQETSYEQYF
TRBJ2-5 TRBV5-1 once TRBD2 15 TGCGCCAGCAGCTCTCCTGGACTAGCGGGAAGGACCCAGTACTTC CASSSPGLAGRTQYF
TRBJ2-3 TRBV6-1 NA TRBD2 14 TGTGCCTCTGGGATAGCGGGGAGCACAGATACGCAGTATTTT CASGIAGSTDTQYF
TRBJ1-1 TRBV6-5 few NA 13 TGTGCCACCTCCGACAGATTGAACACTGAAGCTTTCTTT CATSDRLNTEAFF
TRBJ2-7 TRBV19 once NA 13 TGTGCCAGTACCCCAGGGGAGGGGTACGAGCAGTACTTC CASTPGEGYEQYF
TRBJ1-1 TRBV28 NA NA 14 TGTGCCAGCAGTTCCCTCCGAACGGACACTGAAGCTTTCTTT CASSSLRTDTEAFF
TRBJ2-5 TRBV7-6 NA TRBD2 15 TGTGCCAGCAGTTTAGCGGGGGGGCCAGCAGAGACCCAGTACTTC CASSLAGGPAETQYF
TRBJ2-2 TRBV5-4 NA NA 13 TGTGCCAGCAGCATTCAGGGGAACGGGGAGCTGTTTTTT CASSIQGNGELFF
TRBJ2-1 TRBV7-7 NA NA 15 TGTGCTACCTCGCGGGGTCACAGCCTCCAGGATGAGCAGTTCTTC CATSRGHSLQDEQFF
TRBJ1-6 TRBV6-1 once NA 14 TGTGCCAGTGACATGCGGGTCTATAATTCACCCCTCCACTTT CASDMRVYNSPLHF
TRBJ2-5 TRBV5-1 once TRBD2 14 TGCGCCAGCAGCCCCCGGGGGGGCGGGGAGACCCAGTACTTC CASSPRGGGETQYF
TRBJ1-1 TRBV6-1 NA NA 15 TGTGCCAGCAGTGAACAGGGGCGGCGGGACACTGAAGCTTTCTTT CASSEQGRRDTEAFF
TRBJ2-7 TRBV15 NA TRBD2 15 TGTGCCACCAGCAAAGGAGCGGGAGCTTCGGCCGAGCAGTACTTC CATSKGAGASAEQYF
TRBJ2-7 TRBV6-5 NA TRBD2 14 TGTGCCAGCAGTCAAAGCGGGAGACACAACGAGCAGTACTTC CASSQSGRHNEQYF
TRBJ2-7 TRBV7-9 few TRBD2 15 TGTGCCAGCAGCCCTGGTAGCGGGAGCTCCTACGAGCAGTACTTC CASSPGSGSSYEQYF
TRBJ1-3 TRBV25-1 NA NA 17 TGTGCCAGCAGTGACTCCTACTTGACACTGAACGGAAACACCATATATTTT CASSDSYLTLNGNTIYF
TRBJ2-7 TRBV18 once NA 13 TGTGCCAGCTCACCCGTCGTGGGAGGAGAGCAGTACTTC CASSPVVGGEQYF
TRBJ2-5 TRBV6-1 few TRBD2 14 TGTGCCAGCAGTATCTCTAGCGGTCTGGAGACCCAGTACTTC CASSISSGLETQYF